Reported below is one TCR beta chain. CDR1 and CDR2 (germline): MNHNY, SVGAGI (reference sequence). The CDR3 runs 16 residues. V dropped 4 bases and J dropped 3; count of bases not matched to a gene: 10. Profiled with immunoSEQ multiplex PCR; TCRdb holds only in-frame clones, not every one. Found here are over 850,000 clones, around 78% of them singletons; the top ten hold roughly 0.62%. This specimen comes from a study of shared clonotypes between healthy human individuals. The receptor's source is a man younger than 35 in good health. Some clones in this sample may be carry-over from other donors' samples. V and J are TRBV6-6 and TRBJ2-3; TRBD1 aligns across 7 bases. Material for sequencing was memory CD4+ T cells from PBMCs. Subset meaning: CD45RA-negative fraction. CDR3 amino acids: CASSFGQATSTDTQYF. The DNA for the CDR3 is TGTGCCAGCAGTTTTGGACAGGCGACTTCGACAGATACGCAGTATTTT.